The clone carrying this T cell receptor beta chain was counted once. Antigen specificity is unknown. Over several immunoSEQ plates, each subset's genomic DNA was distributed in even portions. Authors' processing steps: Quality scores were absent from the junction-only immunoSEQ sequences, so filtering differed. Generated by immunoSEQ multiplex PCR, the TCRdb table keeps only in-frame clones and is missing some. V and J calls and clone size follow that table, whereas D and trimming were derived from the DNA. Counted here are millions of clones, around 90% occurring once; the ten biggest clones make up over 0.12%. This specimen comes from a study of shared clonotypes between healthy human individuals. Study-wide points: In contrast to clonotypes shared by all four donors, non-shared clonotypes had lower generation probabilities.

Germline-derived CDR1 and CDR2 are LNHDA and SQIVND (reference sequence). The CDR3 sequence is 16 residues long. Trimming left V 2 bases short and J 4 bases short, with 17 bases between. Sequenced input: naive CD4+ T cells sorted from blood. The sample's subset: CD45RA+ positively selected. The chain is built from TRBV19 and TRBJ1-2, with a possible D match to TRBD1 (6 bases). The TCR originated in a man in his late teens or twenties in good health. The CDR3 bases are TGTGCCAGTAGTATATCTGTTCGGCAGGGGAGCTATGGCTACACCTTC. Its protein is CASSISVRQGSYGYTF.